The subject of this entry is one T cell receptor (beta chain). Its antigen is unknown. This sample is part of a study of T cell repertoires in cytomegalovirus infection. Study as a whole: CMV infection plus the matching HLA type was flagged by public TCR beta signatures. General study results and limits: CMV carriers with the relevant HLA were identified by cumulative public TCR beta family frequency. It was HLA-C-restricted CMV-specific TCR beta clonotypes that dominated the response ex vivo.

The germline V gene has CDR1 DFQATT and CDR2 SNEGSKA (reference sequence). The CDR3 runs 16 residues. The junction had 7 bases not matched to a gene; V was cut back by 3 bases and J by 0 bases. TCRdb reprocessed the reads via MiXCR and lists one record per CDR3 protein. The profile covers nearly 650,000 distinct CDR3 sequences, with 20% to 30% appearing a single time and less than 9.5% taken by the ten largest. Sequenced sample: CD8+ T cells from PBMCs. The receptor was isolated from a human donor in good health (CMV status not recorded). Some clones in this sample may be carry-over from other donors' samples. The chain recombines TRBV20-1 with TRBJ2-1; 8 bases line up with TRBD1. The CDR3 region is CSASLPGQGSYNEQFF. The CDR3 nucleotides are TGCAGTGCTAGTTTACCCGGACAGGGCTCCTACAATGAGCAGTTCTTC.